The present T cell receptor (beta chain) was sequenced within a study of blood T cell repertoires in COVID-19. Across the study: Sources were T cells, B-cell-depleted T cells, or PBMCs; the material itself was cDNA or gDNA.

The authors' processing: Nucleated cell number was recorded as an estimate derived from reference gene primer amplification. Profiled with immunoSEQ multiplex PCR; TCRdb holds only in-frame clones, not every one. That table supplies the V and J calls and clone size; D and trimming were determined from the DNA. The repertoire has 150,000 to 200,000 clones, about 81% of them found once; the top ten carry 9.5% to 13%. The germline V gene has CDR1 LNHDA and CDR2 SQIVND (reference sequence). Trimming took off 9 bases at V and 7 bases at J, with 15 bases between the two ends. The CDR3 contains 12 residues.

This receptor was identified in a human donor in a cohort sampled during active COVID-19. The specimen sequenced was peripheral blood. The rearrangement links TRBV19 to TRBJ2-5; maybe TRBD1 (6 bases). The CDR3 protein is CARTGIEGTQYF. In nucleotides, the CDR3 is TGTGCCAGAACAGGGATTGAGGGGACCCAGTACTTC.